The rows below give T cell receptor beta chains drawn from one sample of a study of CD8+CD57+ T cells in acquired aplastic anemia. TCRdb reprocessed the reads with MiXCR, giving one entry per CDR3 protein. The sample lists 150,000 to 180,000 distinct CDR3 sequences, approximately 52% occurring once. The sequenced sample consisted of sorted CD4+, CD8+, or CD8+CD57+ T cells (not recorded which) from PBMCs. Receptor source: a human donor with aplastic anemia. CDR3s include the opening cysteine and the closing phenylalanine or tryptophan. Each record gives: D gene, clone size, J gene, V gene, CDR3 protein, CDR3 DNA. A D gene is named only where the DNA matches it firmly. Clone size is stated in some rows and not others, as once, few, many or a class when expanded.

>-|-|TRBJ2-1|TRBV19
CASSIGQGGYNEQFF
TGTGCCAGTAGTATTGGGCAGGGTGGATACAATGAGCAGTTCTTC
>TRBD1|-|TRBJ1-2|TRBV15
CATSRTKEAGGRGYTF
TGTGCCACCAGCAGAACAAAGGAAGCAGGGGGAAGAGGCTACACCTTC
>-|once|TRBJ2-1|TRBV24-1
CATSTARGYNEQFF
TGTGCCACCTCCACGGCGCGAGGGTACAATGAGCAGTTCTTC
>-|-|TRBJ2-1|TRBV19
CASSDRLNLYNEQFF
TGTGCCAGTAGCGACAGACTAAACCTCTACAATGAGCAGTTCTTC
>-|-|TRBJ1-5|TRBV15
CATSRDGLFSNQPQHF
TGTGCCACCAGCAGAGATGGACTTTTTAGCAATCAGCCCCAGCATTTT
>-|-|TRBJ2-7|TRBV29-1
CSVEDQTRSYEQYF
TGCAGCGTTGAAGATCAGACCAGATCCTACGAGCAGTACTTC
>TRBD1|many|TRBJ1-2|TRBV12-3/TRBV12-4
CASTPTGINYGYTF
TGTGCCAGCACTCCGACAGGGATTAACTATGGCTACACCTTC
>TRBD2|-|TRBJ2-7|TRBV20-1
CSARSLAGGYEQYF
TGCAGTGCTAGAAGTCTAGCGGGGGGGTACGAGCAGTACTTC
>TRBD2|many|TRBJ2-1|TRBV20-1
CSANIAPGGDYNEQFF
TGCAGTGCCAATATCGCACCCGGGGGGGATTACAATGAGCAGTTCTTC
>-|-|TRBJ1-2|TRBV2
CASRGTDGYTF
TGTGCCAGCAGGGGGACGGATGGCTACACCTTC
>TRBD1|-|TRBJ2-7|TRBV25-1
CASMGTAYEQYF
TGTGCCAGCATGGGGACAGCCTACGAGCAGTACTTC
>-|-|TRBJ1-5|TRBV6-1
CASRTGQQPQHF
TGTGCCAGCAGAACAGGGCAACAGCCCCAGCATTTT
>TRBD1|many|TRBJ1-1|TRBV14
CASSPRQGWDTEAFF
TGTGCCAGCAGCCCCCGACAGGGATGGGACACTGAAGCTTTCTTT
>-|many|TRBJ2-5|TRBV6-5
CASSYEGDQETQYF
TGTGCCAGCAGTTACGAGGGGGACCAAGAGACCCAGTACTTC
>TRBD1|-|TRBJ1-5|TRBV24-1
CATVGTGENQPQHF
TGTGCCACCGTTGGGACAGGGGAGAATCAGCCCCAGCATTTT
>-|-|TRBJ2-7|TRBV25-1
CASSETGTSYEQYF
TGTGCCAGCAGTGAAACAGGGACCTCCTACGAGCAGTACTTC
>-|many|TRBJ1-2|TRBV5-1
CASSFGGSTRYGYTF
TGCGCCAGCAGTTTCGGGGGCAGCACACGGTATGGCTACACCTTC
>-|many|TRBJ2-1|TRBV7-9
CASSLVVASYNEQFF
TGTGCCAGCAGCTTAGTGGTAGCATCCTACAATGAGCAGTTCTTC
>TRBD2|once|TRBJ2-5|TRBV7-2
CASAGRRGETQYF
TGTGCCAGCGCCGGACGGCGGGGGGAGACCCAGTACTTC
>-|few|TRBJ2-2|TRBV4-1
CASSPQGFRGDTGELFF
TGCGCCAGCAGCCCCCAGGGGTTTCGGGGTGACACCGGGGAGCTGTTTTTT
>-|-|TRBJ1-2|TRBV10-2
CASSPGGQSNYGYTF
TGCGCCAGCAGCCCCGGTGGACAGTCCAACTATGGCTACACCTTC
>-|-|TRBJ2-3|TRBV7-2
CASSSRHSTDTQYF
TGTGCCAGCAGCTCCCGACACAGCACAGATACGCAGTATTTT
>TRBD1|once|TRBJ1-1|TRBV7-9
CASSLVGQGAFF
TGTGCCAGCAGCTTAGTCGGACAGGGGGCTTTCTTT
>-|many|TRBJ1-2|TRBV12-3/TRBV12-4
CASIGADRYGYTF
TGTGCCAGTATAGGGGCAGACCGCTATGGCTACACCTTC
>-|-|TRBJ2-7|TRBV2
CAILGTVSTHEQYF
TGTGCCATCCTGGGCACAGTGTCTACCCACGAGCAGTACTTC
>TRBD2|-|TRBJ2-3|TRBV11-2
CASSPGAGGPDTQYF
TGTGCCAGCAGCCCGGGGGCGGGAGGGCCGGATACGCAGTATTTT
>-|-|TRBJ1-1|TRBV29-1
CSVGGGAHEAFF
TGCAGCGTTGGAGGGGGGGCCCATGAAGCTTTCTTT
>TRBD1|-|TRBJ2-5|TRBV9
CASSHSRGIAETQYF
TGTGCCAGCAGCCATAGCAGGGGGATCGCAGAGACCCAGTACTTC
>TRBD1|many|TRBJ1-2|TRBV12-5
CASGLNQRQGAVGYGYTF
TGTGCTAGTGGTTTGAACCAGAGACAGGGGGCAGTGGGCTATGGCTACACCTTC
>-|many|TRBJ2-7|TRBV3-1
CASSQDTDSYEQYF
TGTGCCAGCAGCCAAGACACTGATTCCTACGAGCAGTACTTC
>TRBD2|once|TRBJ2-1|TRBV20-1
CSARVAGGPDNEQFF
TGCAGTGCTAGAGTAGCGGGGGGCCCCGACAATGAGCAGTTCTTC
>TRBD2|many|TRBJ2-7|TRBV4-1
CASSSGGGAYEQYF
TGCGCCAGCAGCTCGGGGGGGGGCGCCTACGAGCAGTACTTC
>TRBD1|-|TRBJ2-7|TRBV3-1
CASRGTGEAEDEQYF
TGTGCCAGCAGGGGGACAGGGGAGGCGGAGGACGAGCAGTACTTC
>-|many|TRBJ2-1|TRBV29-1
CSVEDPAYNEQFF
TGCAGCGTCGAGGATCCAGCCTACAATGAGCAGTTCTTC
>TRBD1|large|TRBJ1-1|TRBV12-3/TRBV12-4
CASSLIRDRSAAFF
TGTGCCAGCAGTTTGATACGGGACAGGAGTGCAGCTTTCTTT
>-|many|TRBJ1-1|TRBV19
CASSLRTSAEAFF
TGTGCCAGTAGTCTAAGGACCTCCGCGGAAGCTTTCTTT
>-|-|TRBJ2-2|TRBV4-1
CASSQADTNTGELFF
TGCGCCAGCAGCCAAGCTGACACGAACACCGGGGAGCTGTTTTTT
>-|-|TRBJ2-1|TRBV20-1
CSAYRMTSDEQFF
TGCAGTGCTTACCGGATGACGAGCGATGAGCAGTTCTTC
>-|-|TRBJ1-2|TRBV19
CASSIGRESGYTF
TGTGCCAGTAGTATAGGCAGAGAGAGTGGCTACACCTTC
>-|-|TRBJ2-7|TRBV5-6
CASSLSYRAGEQYF
TGTGCCAGCAGCTTGAGCTACAGGGCGGGCGAGCAGTACTTC
>-|many|TRBJ2-7|TRBV7-6
CASSLAVGGFEQYF
TGTGCCAGCAGCTTAGCGGTAGGGGGATTCGAGCAGTACTTC